This T cell receptor beta chain was identified during a study of cytomegalovirus exposure and HLA in healthy donors. This CDR3 region has 12 residues. The PCR had 60 Vbeta and 13 Jbeta primers. This table comes from immunoSEQ multiplex PCR, and its TCRdb copy is limited to in-frame clones, with some not included. The repertoire holds 200,000 to 250,000 clones, with about 89% as singletons. The chain employs TRBV21-1 and TRBJ1-2; TRBD1 is the table's D call, not checked against the DNA. TRBV21-1 is designated a pseudogene. Specimen: PBMCs. The TCR was taken from a young woman in good health and CMV-seronegative. The CDR3 DNA reads TGTGCCAGCAGCAGGCAAAGGGGCGTCTACACCTTC. Its translation: CASSRQRGVYTF.